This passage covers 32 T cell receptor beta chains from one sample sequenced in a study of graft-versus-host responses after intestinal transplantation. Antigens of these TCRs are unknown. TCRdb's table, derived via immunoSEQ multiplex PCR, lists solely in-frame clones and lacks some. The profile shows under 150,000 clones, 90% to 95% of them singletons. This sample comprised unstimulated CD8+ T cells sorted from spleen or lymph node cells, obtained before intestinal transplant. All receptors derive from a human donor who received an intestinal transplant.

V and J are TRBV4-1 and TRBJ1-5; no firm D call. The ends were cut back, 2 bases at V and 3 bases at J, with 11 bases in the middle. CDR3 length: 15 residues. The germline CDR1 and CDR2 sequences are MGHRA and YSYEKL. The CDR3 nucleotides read TGCGCCAGCAGCCAATTGTGGGCTATCAATCAGCCCCAGCATTTT. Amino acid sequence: CASSQLWAINQPQHF.

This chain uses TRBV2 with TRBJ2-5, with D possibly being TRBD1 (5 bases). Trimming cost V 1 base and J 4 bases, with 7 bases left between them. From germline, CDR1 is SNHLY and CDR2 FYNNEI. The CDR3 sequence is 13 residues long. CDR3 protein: CASSEVQGETQYF. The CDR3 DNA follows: TGTGCCAGCAGTGAAGTCCAGGGAGAGACCCAGTACTTC.

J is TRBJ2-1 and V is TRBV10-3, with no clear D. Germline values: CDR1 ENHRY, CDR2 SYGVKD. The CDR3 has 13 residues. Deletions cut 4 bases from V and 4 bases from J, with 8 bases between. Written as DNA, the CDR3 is TGTGCCATCAGTGGAGGCACTTACAATGAGCAGTTCTTC. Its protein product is CAISGGTYNEQFF.

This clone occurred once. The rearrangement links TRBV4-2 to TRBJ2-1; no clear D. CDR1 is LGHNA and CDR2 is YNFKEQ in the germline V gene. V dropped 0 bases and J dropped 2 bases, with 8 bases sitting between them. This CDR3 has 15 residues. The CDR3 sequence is CASSQEAVTYNEQFF. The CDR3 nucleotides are TGTGCCAGCAGCCAAGAGGCAGTGACCTACAATGAGCAGTTCTTC.

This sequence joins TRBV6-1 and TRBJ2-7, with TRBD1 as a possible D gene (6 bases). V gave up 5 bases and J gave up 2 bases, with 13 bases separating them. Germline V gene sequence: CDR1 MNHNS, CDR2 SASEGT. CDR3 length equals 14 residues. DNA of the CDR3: TGTGCCAGCAGTCTAACGACAGGAGCCTACGAGCAGTACTTC. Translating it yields CASSLTTGAYEQYF.

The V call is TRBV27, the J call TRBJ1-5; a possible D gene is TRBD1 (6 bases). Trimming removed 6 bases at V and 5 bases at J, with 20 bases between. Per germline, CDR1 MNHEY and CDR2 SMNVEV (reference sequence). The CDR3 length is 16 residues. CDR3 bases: TGTGCCAGCAGCCGAACCGGGACCGAGGGGGATCAGCCCCAGCATTTT. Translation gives CASSRTGTEGDQPQHF.

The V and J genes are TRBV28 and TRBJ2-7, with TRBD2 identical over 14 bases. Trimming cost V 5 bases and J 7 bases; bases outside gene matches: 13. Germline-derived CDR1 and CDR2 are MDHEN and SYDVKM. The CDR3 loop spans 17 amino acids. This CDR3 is CASSPGTSGSLYNEQYF. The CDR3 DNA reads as TGTGCCAGCAGTCCCGGGACTAGCGGGAGCCTCTACAATGAGCAGTACTTC.

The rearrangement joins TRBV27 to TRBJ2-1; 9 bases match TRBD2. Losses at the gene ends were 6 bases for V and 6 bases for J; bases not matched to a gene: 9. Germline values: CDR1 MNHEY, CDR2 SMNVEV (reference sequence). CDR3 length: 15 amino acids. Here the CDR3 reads CASRLAGVGFNEQFF. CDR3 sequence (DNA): TGTGCCAGCAGATTAGCGGGAGTAGGTTTCAATGAGCAGTTCTTC.

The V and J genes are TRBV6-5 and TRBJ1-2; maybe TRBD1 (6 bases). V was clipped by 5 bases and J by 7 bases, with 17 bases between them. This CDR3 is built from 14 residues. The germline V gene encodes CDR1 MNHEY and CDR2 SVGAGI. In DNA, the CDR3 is TGTGCCAGCAGTACCAGGGGACCTGATCCTGGCTACACCTTC. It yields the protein CASSTRGPDPGYTF.

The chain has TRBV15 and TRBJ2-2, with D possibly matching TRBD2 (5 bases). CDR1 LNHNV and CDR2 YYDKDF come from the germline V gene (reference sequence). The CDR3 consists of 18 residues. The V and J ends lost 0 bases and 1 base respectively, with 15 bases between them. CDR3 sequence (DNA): TGTGCCACCAGCAGAGATGGAGCAGCGGCGGTGAACACCGGGGAGCTGTTTTTT. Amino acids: CATSRDGAAAVNTGELFF.

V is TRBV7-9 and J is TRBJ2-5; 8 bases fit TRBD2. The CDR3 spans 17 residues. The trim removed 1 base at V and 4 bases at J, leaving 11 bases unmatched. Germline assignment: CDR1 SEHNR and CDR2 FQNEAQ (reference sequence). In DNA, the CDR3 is TGTGCCAGCAGCTTAGACGTTGAAAGCGGGAGACGAGAGACCCAGTACTTC. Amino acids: CASSLDVESGRRETQYF.

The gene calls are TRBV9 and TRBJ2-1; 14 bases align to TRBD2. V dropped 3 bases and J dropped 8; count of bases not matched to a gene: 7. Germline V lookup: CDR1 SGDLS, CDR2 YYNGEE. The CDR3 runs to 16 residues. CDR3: CASSEGTSGSTDEQFF. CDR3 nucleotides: TGTGCCAGCAGCGAAGGGACTAGCGGGAGTACGGATGAGCAGTTCTTC.

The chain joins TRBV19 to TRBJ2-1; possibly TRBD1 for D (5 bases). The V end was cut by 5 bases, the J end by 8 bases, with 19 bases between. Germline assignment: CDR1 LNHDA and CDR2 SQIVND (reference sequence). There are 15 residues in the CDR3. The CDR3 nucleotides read TGTGCCAGTAGTGTAGGGGCCTGGGCGAACGATGAGCAGTTCTTC. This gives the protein CASSVGAWANDEQFF.

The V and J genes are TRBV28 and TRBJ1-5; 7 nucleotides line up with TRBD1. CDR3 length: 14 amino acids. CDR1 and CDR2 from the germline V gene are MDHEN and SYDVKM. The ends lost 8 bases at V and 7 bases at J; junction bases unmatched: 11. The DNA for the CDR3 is TGTGCCAGCGGCCCCAGGGCAGGGGGACAGCCCCAGCATTTT. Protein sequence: CASGPRAGGQPQHF.

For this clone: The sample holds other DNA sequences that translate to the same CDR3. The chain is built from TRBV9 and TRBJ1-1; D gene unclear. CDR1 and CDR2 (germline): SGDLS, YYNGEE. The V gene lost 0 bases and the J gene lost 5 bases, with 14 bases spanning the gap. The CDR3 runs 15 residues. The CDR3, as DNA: TGTGCCAGCAGCGTAGGGGGTAACGGGGTGACTGAAGCTTTCTTT. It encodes CASSVGGNGVTEAFF.

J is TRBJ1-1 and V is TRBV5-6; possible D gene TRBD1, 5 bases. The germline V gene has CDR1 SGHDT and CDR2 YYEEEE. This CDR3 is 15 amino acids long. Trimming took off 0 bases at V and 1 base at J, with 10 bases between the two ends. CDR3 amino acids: CASSLAGTQNTEAFF. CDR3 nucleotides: TGTGCCAGCAGCTTGGCCGGGACCCAGAACACTGAAGCTTTCTTT.

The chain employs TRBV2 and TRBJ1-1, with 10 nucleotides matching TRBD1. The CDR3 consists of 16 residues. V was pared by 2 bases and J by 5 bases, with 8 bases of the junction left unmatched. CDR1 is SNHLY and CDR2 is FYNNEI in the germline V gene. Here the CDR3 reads CASSETRQGARTEAFF. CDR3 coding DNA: TGTGCCAGCAGTGAAACGAGACAGGGGGCGCGGACTGAAGCTTTCTTT. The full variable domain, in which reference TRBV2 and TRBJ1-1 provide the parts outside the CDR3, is EPEVTQTPSHQVTQMGQEVILRCVPISNHLYFYWYRQILGQKVEFLVSFYNNEISEKSEIFDDQFSVERPDGSNFTLKIRSTKLEDSAMYFCASSETRQGARTEAFFGQGTRLTVV.

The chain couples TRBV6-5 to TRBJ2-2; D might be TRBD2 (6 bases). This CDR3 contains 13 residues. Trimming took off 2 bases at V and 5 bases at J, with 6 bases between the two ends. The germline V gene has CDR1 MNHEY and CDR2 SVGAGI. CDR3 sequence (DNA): TGTGCCAGCAGTTACGCGGGAACCGGGGAGCTGTTTTTT. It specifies CASSYAGTGELFF.

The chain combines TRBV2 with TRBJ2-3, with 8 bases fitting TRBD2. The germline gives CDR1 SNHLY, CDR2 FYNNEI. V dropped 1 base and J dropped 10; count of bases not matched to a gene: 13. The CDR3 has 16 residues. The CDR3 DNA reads TGTGCCAGCAGTGAAGGGCTAGCGGGCCCCATCCGCGCGCAGTATTTT. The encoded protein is CASSEGLAGPIRAQYF.

The CDR3 sequence: CAISESPSSGDGVYIQYF. CDR3 coding DNA: TGTGCCATCAGTGAGTCCCCATCTAGCGGGGACGGGGTATACATTCAGTACTTC. The chain combines TRBV10-3 with TRBJ2-4; 9 nucleotides agree with TRBD2. The ends lost 0 bases at V and 8 bases at J; junction bases unmatched: 14. The CDR3 runs to 18 residues. Germline V CDR1 and CDR2: ENHRY, SYGVKD.

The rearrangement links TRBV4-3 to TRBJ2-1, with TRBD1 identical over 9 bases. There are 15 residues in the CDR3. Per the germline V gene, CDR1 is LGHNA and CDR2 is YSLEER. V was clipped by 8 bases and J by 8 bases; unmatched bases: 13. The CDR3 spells CASGWTGVPVHEQFF. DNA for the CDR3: TGCGCCAGCGGGTGGACAGGGGTCCCTGTCCATGAGCAGTTCTTC.

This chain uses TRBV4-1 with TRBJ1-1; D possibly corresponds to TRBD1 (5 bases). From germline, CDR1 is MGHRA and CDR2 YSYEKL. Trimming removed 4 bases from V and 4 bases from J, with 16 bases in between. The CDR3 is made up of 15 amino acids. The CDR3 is CASSRERGGVTEAFF. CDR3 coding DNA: TGCGCCAGCAGCCGAGAAAGGGGAGGGGTCACTGAAGCTTTCTTT.

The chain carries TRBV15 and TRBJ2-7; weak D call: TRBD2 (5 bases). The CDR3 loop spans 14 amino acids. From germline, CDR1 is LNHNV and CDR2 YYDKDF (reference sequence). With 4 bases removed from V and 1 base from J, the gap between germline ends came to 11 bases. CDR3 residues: CATSTGVGSYEQYF. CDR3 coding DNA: TGTGCCACCAGCACCGGGGTCGGATCCTACGAGCAGTACTTC. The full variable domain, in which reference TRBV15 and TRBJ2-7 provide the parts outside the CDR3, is DAMVIQNPRYQVTQFGKPVTLSCSQTLNHNVMYWYQQKSSQAPKLLFHYYDKDFNNEADTPDNFQSRRPNTSFCFLDIRSPGLGDTAMYLCATSTGVGSYEQYFGPGTRLTVT.

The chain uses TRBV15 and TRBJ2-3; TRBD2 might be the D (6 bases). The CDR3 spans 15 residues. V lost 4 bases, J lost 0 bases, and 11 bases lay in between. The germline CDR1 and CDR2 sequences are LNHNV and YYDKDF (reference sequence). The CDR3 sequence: CATSISGTSTDTQYF. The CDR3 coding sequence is TGTGCCACCAGCATCTCAGGGACTAGCACAGATACGCAGTATTTT.

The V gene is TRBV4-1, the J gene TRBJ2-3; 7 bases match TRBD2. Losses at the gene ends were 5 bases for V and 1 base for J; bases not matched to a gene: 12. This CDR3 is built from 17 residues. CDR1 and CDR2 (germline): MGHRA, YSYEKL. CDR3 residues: CASSYQILADGTDTQYF. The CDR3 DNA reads TGCGCCAGCAGCTACCAAATCCTAGCGGATGGCACAGATACGCAGTATTTT.

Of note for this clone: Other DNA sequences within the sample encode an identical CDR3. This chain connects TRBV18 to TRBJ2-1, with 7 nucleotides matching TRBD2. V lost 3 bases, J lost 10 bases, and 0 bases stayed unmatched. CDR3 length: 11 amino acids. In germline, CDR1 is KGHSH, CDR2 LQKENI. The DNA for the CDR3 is TGTGCCAGCTCACCGGGGGGGGAGCAGTTCTTC. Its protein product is CASSPGGEQFF.

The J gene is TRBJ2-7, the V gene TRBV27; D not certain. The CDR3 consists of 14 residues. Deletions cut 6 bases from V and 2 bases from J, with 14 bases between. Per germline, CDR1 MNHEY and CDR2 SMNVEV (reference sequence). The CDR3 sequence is CASSHGPGAYEQYF. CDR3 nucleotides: TGTGCCAGCAGCCATGGACCGGGTGCCTACGAGCAGTACTTC.

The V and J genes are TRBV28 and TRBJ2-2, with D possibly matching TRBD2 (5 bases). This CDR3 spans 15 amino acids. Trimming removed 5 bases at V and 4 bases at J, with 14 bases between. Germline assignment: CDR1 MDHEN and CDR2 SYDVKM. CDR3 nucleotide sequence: TGTGCCAGCAGTGCCTTTGGGAGTCGCACCGGGGAGCTGTTTTTT. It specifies CASSAFGSRTGELFF.

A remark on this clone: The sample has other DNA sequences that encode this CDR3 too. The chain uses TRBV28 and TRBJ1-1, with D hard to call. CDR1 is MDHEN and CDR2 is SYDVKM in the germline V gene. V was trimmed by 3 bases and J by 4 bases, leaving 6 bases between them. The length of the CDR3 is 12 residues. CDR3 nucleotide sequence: TGTGCCAGCAGTTTCGTCGGCACTGAAGCTTTCTTT. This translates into CASSFVGTEAFF.

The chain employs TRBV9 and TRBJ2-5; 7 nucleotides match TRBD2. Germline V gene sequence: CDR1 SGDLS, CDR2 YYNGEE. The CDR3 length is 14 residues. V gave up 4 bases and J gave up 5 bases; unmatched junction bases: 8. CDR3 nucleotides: TGTGCCAGCAGCAGAGGAGCGGGGATGGAGACCCAGTACTTC. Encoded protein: CASSRGAGMETQYF. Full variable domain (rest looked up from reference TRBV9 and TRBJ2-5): DSGVTQTPKHLITATGQRVTLRCSPRSGDLSVYWYQQSLDQGLQFLIQYYNGEERAKGNILERFSAQQFPDLHSELNLSSLELGDSALYFCASSRGAGMETQYFGPGTRLLVL.

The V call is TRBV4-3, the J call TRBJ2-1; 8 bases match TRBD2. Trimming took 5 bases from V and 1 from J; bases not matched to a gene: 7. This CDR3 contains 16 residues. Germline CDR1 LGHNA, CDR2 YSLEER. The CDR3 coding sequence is TGCGCCAGCAGCTTACTAGCGGACTTTTCCTACAATGAGCAGTTCTTC. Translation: CASSLLADFSYNEQFF.

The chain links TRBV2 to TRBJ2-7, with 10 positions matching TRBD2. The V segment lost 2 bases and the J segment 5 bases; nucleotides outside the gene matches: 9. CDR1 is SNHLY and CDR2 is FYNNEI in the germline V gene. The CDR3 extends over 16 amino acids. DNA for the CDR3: TGTGCCAGCAGTGAACTAGCGGGAGTTTCAACCCACGAGCAGTACTTC. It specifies CASSELAGVSTHEQYF. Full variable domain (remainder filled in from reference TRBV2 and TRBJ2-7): EPEVTQTPSHQVTQMGQEVILRCVPISNHLYFYWYRQILGQKVEFLVSFYNNEISEKSEIFDDQFSVERPDGSNFTLKIRSTKLEDSAMYFCASSELAGVSTHEQYFGPGTRLTVT.